This T cell receptor (beta chain) was sequenced during a study of blood T cell repertoires in COVID-19. Whole-study context: Sites across the United States, Italy and Spain contributed samples from acute and convalescent COVID-19. T cells, B-cell-depleted T cells, or PBMCs supplied cDNA or gDNA.

It was during active infection that Seattle patients were enrolled and then longitudinally followed. This CDR3 contains 17 residues. V was pared by 2 bases and J by 5 bases, with 12 bases of the junction left unmatched. Per germline, CDR1 KGHDR and CDR2 SFDVKD. The authors' processing: Reference gene primers were amplified, and this amplification served to estimate nucleated cell counts. Data came from immunoSEQ multiplex PCR; TCRdb stores just in-frame clones and leaves some out. V, J and clone size are taken as reported in that table, and D and trimming were inferred from the DNA itself. The sample has fewer than 700,000 clones; roughly 91% are singletons.

This chain joins TRBV24-1 and TRBJ2-3; 7 bases align to TRBD1. Sequenced: peripheral blood. The receptor's source is a woman between 50 and 59 years old with COVID-19, enrolled during active disease. In nucleotides, the CDR3 is TGTGCCACCAGTGATTCGAGACAGGGCGGTTGGGAAGATACGCAGTATTTT. Its translation is CATSDSRQGGWEDTQYF.